This T cell receptor (beta chain) was retrieved from a study of PD-1 blockade in classical Hodgkin lymphoma. Study as a whole: The study gave patients nivolumab 3 mg/kg intravenously every 2 weeks. Study-level points and caveats: Only CD4+ TCR diversity, not CD8+, had risen significantly by C4D1. Complete responders' baseline diversity resembled that of newly diagnosed patients.

This CDR3 is 12 amino acids long. V was clipped by 8 bases and J by 8 bases; unmatched bases: 5. Germline V CDR1 and CDR2: ENHRY, SYGVKD. Using immunoSEQ multiplex PCR, the repertoire was profiled, and TCRdb retains in-frame clones only, with some absent. The sample yields roughly 97,000 clones, approximately 88% seen once. Every patient experienced relapse after autologous stem cell transplantation, and brentuximab vedotin exposure varied. Patients showed best responses of complete response, partial response or progressive disease. As to this clone: Antigen specificity is unknown.

The receptor comes from a human donor with classical Hodgkin lymphoma. The J gene is TRBJ2-1, the V gene TRBV10-3, with 8 nucleotides matching TRBD2. Material: peripheral blood mononuclear cells (PBMCs), obtained at baseline. The CDR3 nucleotides are TGTGCCATCGGCGGGAGGAAGGATGAGCAGTTCTTC. Encoded protein: CAIGGRKDEQFF.